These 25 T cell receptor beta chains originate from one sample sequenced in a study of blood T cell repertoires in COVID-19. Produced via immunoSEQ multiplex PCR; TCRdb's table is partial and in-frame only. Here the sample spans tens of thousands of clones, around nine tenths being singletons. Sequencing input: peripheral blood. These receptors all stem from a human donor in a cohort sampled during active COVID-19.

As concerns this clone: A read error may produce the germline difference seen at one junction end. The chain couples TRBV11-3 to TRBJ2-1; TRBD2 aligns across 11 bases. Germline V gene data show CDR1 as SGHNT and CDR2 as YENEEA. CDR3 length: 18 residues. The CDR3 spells CASSLAGGSSGPYTEQFF. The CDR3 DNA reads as TGTGCCAGCAGTCTAGCGGGGGGATCCTCAGGGCCTTACACTGAGCAGTTCTTC.

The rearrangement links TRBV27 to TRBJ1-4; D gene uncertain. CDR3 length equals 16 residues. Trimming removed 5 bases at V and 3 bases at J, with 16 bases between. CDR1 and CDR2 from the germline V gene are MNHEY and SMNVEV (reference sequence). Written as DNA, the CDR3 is TGTGCCAGCAGTAAAAACCCCTCAGGTCCTAATGAAAAACTGTTTTTT. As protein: CASSKNPSGPNEKLFF. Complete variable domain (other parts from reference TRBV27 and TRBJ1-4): EAQVTQNPRYLITVTGKKLTVTCSQNMNHEYMSWYRQDPGLGLRQIYYSMNVEVTDKGDVPEGYKVSRKEKRNFPLILESPSPNQTSLYFCASSKNPSGPNEKLFFGSGTQLSVL.

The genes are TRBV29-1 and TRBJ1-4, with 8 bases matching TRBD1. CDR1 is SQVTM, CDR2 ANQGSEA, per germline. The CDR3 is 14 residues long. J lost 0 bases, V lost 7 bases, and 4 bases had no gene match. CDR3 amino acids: CSARQGTTNEKLFF. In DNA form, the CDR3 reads TGCAGCGCACGACAGGGGACAACTAATGAAAAACTGTTTTTT.

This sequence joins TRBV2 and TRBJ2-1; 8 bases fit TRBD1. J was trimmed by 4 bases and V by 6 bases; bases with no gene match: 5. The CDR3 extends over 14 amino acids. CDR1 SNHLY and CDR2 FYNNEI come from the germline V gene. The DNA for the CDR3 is TGTGCCAGCAGCTCAGGGGGCGCGTACAATGAGCAGTTCTTC. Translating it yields CASSSGGAYNEQFF.

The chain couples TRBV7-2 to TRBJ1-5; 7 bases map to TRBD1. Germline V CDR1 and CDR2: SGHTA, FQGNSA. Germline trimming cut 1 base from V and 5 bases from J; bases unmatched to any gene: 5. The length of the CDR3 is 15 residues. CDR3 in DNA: TGTGCCAGCAGCTTAGAGAGGGGGCGTCATCAGCCCCAGCATTTT. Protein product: CASSLERGRHQPQHF.

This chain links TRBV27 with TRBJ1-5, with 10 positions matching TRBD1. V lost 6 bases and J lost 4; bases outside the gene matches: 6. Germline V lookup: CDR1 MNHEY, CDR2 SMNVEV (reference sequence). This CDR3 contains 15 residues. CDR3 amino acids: CASRRTGGTNQPQHF. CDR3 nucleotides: TGTGCCAGCAGGAGGACAGGGGGGACAAATCAGCCCCAGCATTTT.

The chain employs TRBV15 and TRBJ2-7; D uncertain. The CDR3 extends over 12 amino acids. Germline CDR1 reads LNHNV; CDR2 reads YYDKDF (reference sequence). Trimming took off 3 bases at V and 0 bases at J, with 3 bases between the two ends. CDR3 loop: CATSRSSYEQYF. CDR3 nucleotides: TGTGCCACCAGCAGGAGCTCCTACGAGCAGTACTTC.

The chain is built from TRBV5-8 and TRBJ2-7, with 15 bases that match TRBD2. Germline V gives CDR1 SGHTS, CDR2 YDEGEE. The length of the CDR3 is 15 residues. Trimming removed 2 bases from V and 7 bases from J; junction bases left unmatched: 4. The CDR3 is CASSFTGTSGREQYF. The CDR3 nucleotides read TGTGCCAGCAGCTTCACCGGGACTAGCGGGAGGGAGCAGTACTTC.

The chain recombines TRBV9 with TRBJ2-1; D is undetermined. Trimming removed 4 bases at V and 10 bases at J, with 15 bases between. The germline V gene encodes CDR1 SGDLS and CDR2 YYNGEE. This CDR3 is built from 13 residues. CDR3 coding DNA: TGTGCCAGCAGCCTTGGGCTACAATGGGAGCAGTTCTTC. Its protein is CASSLGLQWEQFF.

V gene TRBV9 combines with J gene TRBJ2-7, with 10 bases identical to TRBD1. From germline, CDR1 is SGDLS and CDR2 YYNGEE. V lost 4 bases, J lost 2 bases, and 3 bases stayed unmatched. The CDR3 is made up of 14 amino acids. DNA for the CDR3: TGTGCCAGCAGCTTGACAGGGGGCACCTACGAGCAGTACTTC. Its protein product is CASSLTGGTYEQYF.

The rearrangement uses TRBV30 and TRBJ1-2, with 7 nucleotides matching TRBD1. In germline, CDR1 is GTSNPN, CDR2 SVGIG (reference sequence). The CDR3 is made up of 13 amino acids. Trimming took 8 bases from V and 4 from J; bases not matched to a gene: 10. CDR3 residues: CAVSRDRPYGYTF. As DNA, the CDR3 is TGTGCCGTATCTCGGGACAGACCCTATGGCTACACCTTC. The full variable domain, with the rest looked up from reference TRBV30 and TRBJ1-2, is SQTIHQWPATLVQPVGSPLSLECTVEGTSNPNLYWYRQAAGRGLQLLFYSVGIGQISSEVPQNLSASRPQDRQFILSSKKLLLSDSGFYLCAVSRDRPYGYTFGSGTRLTVV.

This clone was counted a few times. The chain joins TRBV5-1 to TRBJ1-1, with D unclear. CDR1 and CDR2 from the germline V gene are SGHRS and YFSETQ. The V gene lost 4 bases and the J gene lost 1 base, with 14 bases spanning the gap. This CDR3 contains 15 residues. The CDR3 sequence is CASSAAAGTNTEAFF. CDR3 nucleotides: TGCGCCAGCAGCGCGGCGGCGGGAACGAACACTGAAGCTTTCTTT.

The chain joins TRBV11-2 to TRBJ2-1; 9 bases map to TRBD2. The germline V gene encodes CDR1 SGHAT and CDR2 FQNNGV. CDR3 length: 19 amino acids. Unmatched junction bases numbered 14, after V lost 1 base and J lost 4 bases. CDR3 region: CASSLGGGRGGRTYNEQFF. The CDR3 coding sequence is TGTGCCAGCAGCTTAGGCGGGGGGCGGGGGGGGCGGACTTACAATGAGCAGTTCTTC.

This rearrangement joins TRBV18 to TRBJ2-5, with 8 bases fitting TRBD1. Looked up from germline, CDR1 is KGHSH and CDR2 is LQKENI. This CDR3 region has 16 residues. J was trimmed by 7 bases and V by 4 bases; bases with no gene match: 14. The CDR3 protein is CASSLRRTGQDGTQYF. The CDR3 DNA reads TGTGCCAGCTCACTTCGACGGACAGGGCAGGATGGGACCCAGTACTTC.

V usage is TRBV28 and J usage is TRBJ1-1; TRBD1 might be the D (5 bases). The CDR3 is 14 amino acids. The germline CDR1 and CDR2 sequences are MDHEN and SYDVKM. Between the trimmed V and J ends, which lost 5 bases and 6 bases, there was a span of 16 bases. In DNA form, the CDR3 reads TGTGCCAGCAGTATTCAGACAGCCAGGCCTGAAGCTTTCTTT. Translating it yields CASSIQTARPEAFF. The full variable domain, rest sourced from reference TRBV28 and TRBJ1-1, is DVKVTQSSRYLVKRTGEKVFLECVQDMDHENMFWYRQDPGLGLRLIYFSYDVKMKEKGDIPEGYSVSREKKERFSLILESASTNQTSMYLCASSIQTARPEAFFGQGTRLTVV.

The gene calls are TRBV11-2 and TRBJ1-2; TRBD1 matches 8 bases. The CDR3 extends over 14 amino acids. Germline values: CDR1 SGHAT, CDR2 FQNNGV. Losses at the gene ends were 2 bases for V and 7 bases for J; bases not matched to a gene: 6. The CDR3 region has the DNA TGTGCCAGCAGCTTAATCGACAGGGGAGGTGGCTACACCTTC. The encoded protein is CASSLIDRGGGYTF. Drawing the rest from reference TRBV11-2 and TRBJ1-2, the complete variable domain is EAGVAQSPRYKIIEKRQSVAFWCNPISGHATLYWYQQILGQGPKLLIQFQNNGVVDDSQLPKDRFSAERLKGVDSTLKIQPAKLEDSAVYLCASSLIDRGGGYTFGSGTRLTVV.

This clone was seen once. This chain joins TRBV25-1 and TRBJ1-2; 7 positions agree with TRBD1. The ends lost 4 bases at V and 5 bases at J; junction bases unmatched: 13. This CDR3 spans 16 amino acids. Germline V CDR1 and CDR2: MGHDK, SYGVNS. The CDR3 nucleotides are TGTGCCAGCAGTGCGTCTCCGGGACAGAGGGAATATGGCTACACCTTC. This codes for CASSASPGQREYGYTF.

The CDR3 reads CASSRQPGTGRLGLWQPQHF. Here the CDR3 DNA reads TGTGCCAGCAGCCGTCAGCCCGGGACAGGGCGGCTCGGCCTGTGGCAGCCCCAGCATTTT. The rearrangement uses TRBV5-5 and TRBJ1-5; 9 bases agree with TRBD1. CDR3 length: 20 residues. CDR1 SGHKS and CDR2 YYEKEE come from the germline V gene (reference sequence). The J segment lost 7 bases and the V segment lost 4 bases, leaving 24 bases of the junction unmatched.

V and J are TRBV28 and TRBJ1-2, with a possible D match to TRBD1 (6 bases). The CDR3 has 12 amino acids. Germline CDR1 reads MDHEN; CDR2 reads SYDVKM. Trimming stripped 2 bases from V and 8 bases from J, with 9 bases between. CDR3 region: CASSLRGSGYTF. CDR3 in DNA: TGTGCCAGCAGTTTAAGGGGGTCCGGCTACACCTTC.

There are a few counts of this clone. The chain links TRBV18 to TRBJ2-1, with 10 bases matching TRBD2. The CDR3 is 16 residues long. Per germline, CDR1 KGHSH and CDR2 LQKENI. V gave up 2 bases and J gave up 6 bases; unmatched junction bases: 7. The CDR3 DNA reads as TGTGCCAGCTCACCAAGTCTAGCGGGGGTTGGCAATGAGCAGTTCTTC. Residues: CASSPSLAGVGNEQFF.

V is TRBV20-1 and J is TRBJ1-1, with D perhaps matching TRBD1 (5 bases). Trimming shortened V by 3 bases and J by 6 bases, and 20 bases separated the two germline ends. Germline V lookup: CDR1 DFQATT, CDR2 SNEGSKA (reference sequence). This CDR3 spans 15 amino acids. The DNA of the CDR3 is TGCAGTGCTAGTCTCGTTTTGCCAGGGAGGGCTGAAGCTTTCTTT. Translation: CSASLVLPGRAEAFF.

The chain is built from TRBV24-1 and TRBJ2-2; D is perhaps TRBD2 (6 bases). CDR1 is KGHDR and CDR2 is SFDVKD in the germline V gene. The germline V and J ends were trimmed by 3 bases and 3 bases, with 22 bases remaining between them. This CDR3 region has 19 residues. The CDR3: CATSDLIPGDVGDTGELFF. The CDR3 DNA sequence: TGTGCCACCAGTGATCTTATACCGGGGGACGTCGGAGACACCGGGGAGCTGTTTTTT.

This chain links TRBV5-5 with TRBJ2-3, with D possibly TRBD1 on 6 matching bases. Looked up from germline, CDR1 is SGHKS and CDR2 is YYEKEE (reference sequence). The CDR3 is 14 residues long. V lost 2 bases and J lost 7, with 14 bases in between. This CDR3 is CASSLGGIQNTQYF. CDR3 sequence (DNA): TGTGCCAGCAGCTTAGGGGGAATACAGAATACGCAGTATTTT. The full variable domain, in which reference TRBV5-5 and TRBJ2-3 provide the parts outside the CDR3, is DAGVTQSPTHLIKTRGQQVTLRCSPISGHKSVSWYQQVLGQGPQFIFQYYEKEERGRGNFPDRFSARQFPNYSSELNVNALLLGDSALYLCASSLGGIQNTQYFGPGTRLTVL.

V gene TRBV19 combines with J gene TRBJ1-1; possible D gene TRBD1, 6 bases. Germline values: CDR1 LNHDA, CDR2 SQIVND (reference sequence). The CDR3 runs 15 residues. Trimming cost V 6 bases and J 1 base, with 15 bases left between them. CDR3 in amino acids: CASRARGRPNTEAFF. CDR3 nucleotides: TGTGCCAGTAGGGCCAGGGGCCGACCGAACACTGAAGCTTTCTTT.

The CDR3 sequence: CASSWTAFYNEQFF. The CDR3 DNA is TGTGCCAGCAGCTGGACTGCCTTCTACAATGAGCAGTTCTTC. The genes are TRBV7-9 and TRBJ2-1; perhaps TRBD2 as D (5 bases). V was cut by 4 bases and J by 3 bases, with 10 bases left in between. This CDR3 spans 14 amino acids. From germline, CDR1 is SEHNR and CDR2 FQNEAQ (reference sequence).